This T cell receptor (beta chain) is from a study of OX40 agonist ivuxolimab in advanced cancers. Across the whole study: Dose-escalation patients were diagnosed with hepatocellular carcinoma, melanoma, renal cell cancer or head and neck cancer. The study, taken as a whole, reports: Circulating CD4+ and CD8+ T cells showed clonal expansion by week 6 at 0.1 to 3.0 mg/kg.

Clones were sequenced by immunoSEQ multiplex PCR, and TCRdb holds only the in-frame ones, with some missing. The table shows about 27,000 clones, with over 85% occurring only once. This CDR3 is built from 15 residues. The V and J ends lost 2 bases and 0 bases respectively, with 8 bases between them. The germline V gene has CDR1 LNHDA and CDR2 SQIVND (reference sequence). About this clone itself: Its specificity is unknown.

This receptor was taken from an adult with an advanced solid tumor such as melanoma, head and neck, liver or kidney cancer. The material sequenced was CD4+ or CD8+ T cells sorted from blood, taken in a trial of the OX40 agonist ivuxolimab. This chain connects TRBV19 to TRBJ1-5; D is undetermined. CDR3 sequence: CASSINSASNQPQHF. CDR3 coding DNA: TGTGCCAGTAGTATAAATTCAGCTAGCAATCAGCCCCAGCATTTT.